The clone carrying this T cell receptor beta chain appeared many times. The antigen is unknown. Each CDR3 protein gets one entry after TCRdb re-called the reads with MiXCR. The table has approximately 730,000 distinct CDR3 sequences, 25% to 30% seen once. This sample is part of a study of T cell repertoires in cytomegalovirus infection. Study-level background: Both recently identified HLA-C-restricted and well-studied HLA-B-restricted CMV epitopes were used in the study. An indication of both CMV infection and matching HLA type came from public TCR beta signatures.

Study results and limitations: The ex vivo response was dominated by HLA-C-restricted CMV-specific TCR beta clonotypes. Public TCR beta family frequency separated CMV-and-HLA carriers, including in an independent cohort.

CDR1 and CDR2 (germline): SGHVS, FQNEAQ. The length of the CDR3 is 19 residues. V shed 1 base, J shed 3 bases, and the junction held 7 bases outside the gene matches. This TCR came from a human donor in good health (CMV status not recorded). Some clones in this sample may be carry-over from other donors' samples. The gene calls are TRBV7-8 and TRBJ2-1; 15 bases align to TRBD2. The sample here was cultured CD8+ T cells from PBMCs, taken from culture after CMV antigen stimulation. The CDR3 DNA reads TGTGCCAGCAGCTTAGAGTCTCGGACTAGCGGGGGGGTCTACAATGAGCAGTTCTTC. Its translation: CASSLESRTSGGVYNEQFF.